The 27 T cell receptor beta chains below were found in one sample sequenced in a study of patients and donors after allogeneic stem cell transplantation. TCRdb recomputed calls from the RT-PCR reads with MiXCR, one row per CDR3 protein. The sample lists tens of thousands of distinct CDR3 sequences, around 5% occurring once. Source material: blood, either unsorted or a sorted T cell fraction (not recorded which). These receptor sequences come from a human donor who was either an allogeneic HSCT recipient or a stem cell or donor lymphocyte infusion donor (not recorded which). It is not recorded whose cells these are; they may come from a transplant donor.

This clonotype was recorded at least ten times. The V and J genes are TRBV7-2 and TRBJ2-1; D is uncertain. CDR3 length: 14 amino acids. The V gene's germline CDR1 is SGHTA and CDR2 FQGNSA. V shed 0 bases and J shed 3 bases, with 6 bases lying between them. The CDR3 reads CASSLALFYNEQFF. DNA of the CDR3: TGTGCCAGCAGCTTAGCGCTGTTCTACAATGAGCAGTTCTTC.

There are many counts of this clonotype. This chain links TRBV9 with TRBJ1-1; weak D call: TRBD1 (6 bases). From germline, CDR1 is SGDLS and CDR2 YYNGEE. This CDR3 region has 17 residues. V lost 0 bases and J lost 1, with 16 bases in between. CDR3 sequence: CASSVAPGEASNTEAFF. The CDR3 bases are TGTGCCAGCAGCGTAGCACCAGGGGAAGCCTCGAACACTGAAGCTTTCTTT. The entire variable domain, with the rest obtained from reference TRBV9 and TRBJ1-1, is as follows: DSGVTQTPKHLITATGQRVTLRCSPRSGDLSVYWYQQSLDQGLQFLIQYYNGEERAKGNILERFSAQQFPDLHSELNLSSLELGDSALYFCASSVAPGEASNTEAFFGQGTRLTVV.

Regarding this clonotype: Possible read error: a much larger clone is one base away. No conserved phenylalanine or tryptophan ends this CDR3, so it is likely a read error. The chain couples TRBV12-3 or TRBV12-4 to TRBJ1-1, with 9 bases aligning to TRBD1. The CDR3 contains 13 residues. V lost 6 bases and J lost 6; bases outside the gene matches: 5. The CDR3 nucleotides are TGTGCCAGCAGGCGACAGGGGGAAGCTGAAGCTTTCTTG. Its translation: CASRRQGEAEAFL.

This clonotype has a handful of counts. V gene TRBV19 combines with J gene TRBJ2-1, with TRBD2 matching over 10 bases. Germline V gene lookup returns CDR1 LNHDA and CDR2 SQIVND (reference sequence). CDR3 length equals 17 residues. V lost 4 bases, J lost 9 bases, and 15 bases stayed unmatched. The CDR3 DNA reads as TGTGCCAGTAGTACAACCCGGAGCGGGAGGGCCGAGGGTGAGCAGTTCTTC. This encodes CASSTTRSGRAEGEQFF.

This clonotype has at least ten counts. The V gene is TRBV7-2, the J gene TRBJ2-1, with TRBD2 matching 12 bases. Trimming at V came to 5 bases and at J to 3 bases, leaving 2 bases not matched to a gene. Germline CDR1 SGHTA, CDR2 FQGNSA. The CDR3 totals 15 residues. This chain's CDR3 is CASSRTSGDYNEQFF. Here the CDR3 DNA reads TGTGCCAGCAGCAGGACTAGCGGGGACTACAATGAGCAGTTCTTC.

Comment on this clonotype: This may be a read error: a much more frequent sequence differs by one nucleotide. V usage is TRBV2 and J usage is TRBJ1-2; D possibly corresponds to TRBD1 (6 bases). CDR1 is SNHLY and CDR2 is FYNNEI in the germline V gene. The CDR3 contains 15 residues. Trimming stripped 8 bases from V and 8 bases from J, with 24 bases between. The CDR3: CASLRPGRGAGGYTF. The CDR3 DNA reads TGTGCCAGCTTACGACCGGGACGGGGGGCAGGGGGCTACACCTTC.

Many counts were recorded for this clonotype. The gene calls are TRBV11-2 and TRBJ2-4; 8 bases match TRBD2. V shed 1 base and J 0 bases; nucleotides not matched to a gene: 5. The CDR3 sequence is 17 residues long. The germline V gene encodes CDR1 SGHAT and CDR2 FQNNGV. The CDR3 sequence: CASSLVRGGRAKNIQYF. The CDR3, as DNA: TGTGCCAGCAGCTTAGTTCGGGGGGGGAGAGCCAAAAACATTCAGTACTTC.

The CDR3 here is CASSLAGSSGANVLTF. In DNA, the CDR3 is TGTGCCAGCAGCTTGGCGGGGTCCTCTGGGGCCAACGTCCTGACTTTC. The V call is TRBV5-4, the J call TRBJ2-6; TRBD2 might be the D (5 bases). V was clipped by 0 bases and J by 0 bases, with 7 bases between them. The CDR3 extends over 16 amino acids. CDR1 and CDR2 from the germline V gene are SGHNT and YYREEE (reference sequence).

This clonotype was detected ten times or more. The V gene is TRBV10-3, the J gene TRBJ2-5, with 14 bases lining up with TRBD2. V lost 6 bases and J lost 6; bases outside the gene matches: 9. The CDR3 length is 16 residues. Looked up from germline, CDR1 is ENHRY and CDR2 is SYGVKD. For the CDR3, the DNA is TGTGCCATCAGGGGGACTAGCGGGAGAGGGGGACAGACCCAGTACTTC. Amino acids: CAIRGTSGRGGQTQYF.

This rearrangement joins TRBV5-1 to TRBJ2-3; unclear D gene. Trimming stripped 2 bases from V and 1 base from J, with 5 bases between. This CDR3 is 13 amino acids long. Germline values: CDR1 SGHRS, CDR2 YFSETQ. The CDR3 sequence: CASSFGRTDTQYF. The CDR3 coding sequence is TGCGCCAGCAGCTTTGGCCGCACAGATACGCAGTATTTT.

Many counts were recorded for this clonotype. The chain has TRBV6-1 and TRBJ2-2; 12 bases agree with TRBD2. There are 19 residues in the CDR3. CDR1 is MNHNS and CDR2 is SASEGT in the germline V gene. V shed 5 bases and J 0 bases; nucleotides not matched to a gene: 10. CDR3 in amino acids: CASSRSGLAGPANTGELFF. The DNA of the CDR3 is TGTGCCAGCAGTCGGAGTGGACTAGCGGGACCAGCGAACACCGGGGAGCTGTTTTTT.

This clonotype has a count of ten or more. The genes are TRBV18 and TRBJ2-3; D perhaps matches TRBD2 (5 bases). Trimming removed 1 base from V and 1 base from J, with 6 bases in between. This CDR3 is 14 amino acids long. CDR1 and CDR2 (germline): KGHSH, LQKENI. This chain's CDR3 is CASSPRGGTDTQYF. The CDR3 DNA is TGTGCCAGCTCACCACGGGGAGGCACAGATACGCAGTATTTT.

This clonotype was seen ten or more times. The chain's CDR3 is CASSPGAGGRDTEAFF. The CDR3 bases are TGCGCCAGCAGCCCCGGTGCTGGGGGGAGGGACACTGAAGCTTTCTTT. V gene TRBV5-1 combines with J gene TRBJ1-1, with D possibly matching TRBD1 (5 bases). The CDR3 spans 16 residues. Germline V lookup: CDR1 SGHRS, CDR2 YFSETQ. The germline V and J ends were trimmed by 4 bases and 3 bases, with 19 bases remaining between them.

There are a few counts of this clonotype. The chain links TRBV19 to TRBJ1-1; no reliable D call. Trimming took off 4 bases at V and 6 bases at J, with 12 bases between the two ends. Germline CDR1 LNHDA, CDR2 SQIVND (reference sequence). The CDR3 length is 13 residues. For the CDR3, the DNA is TGTGCCAGTAGTACCCCCGACTTAGCTGAAGCTTTCTTT. Translating it yields CASSTPDLAEAFF.

This clonotype was observed at least ten times. This chain uses TRBV11-3 with TRBJ1-1, with a weak D call TRBD1 (6 bases). The germline V gene has CDR1 SGHNT and CDR2 YENEEA. Trimming left V 5 bases short and J 4 bases short, with 14 bases between. The CDR3 extends over 14 amino acids. This CDR3 is CASSPSQGGTEAFF. The CDR3, as DNA: TGTGCCAGCAGCCCCTCACAGGGCGGCACTGAAGCTTTCTTT.

The genes are TRBV20-1 and TRBJ2-3, with D tentatively TRBD1 or TRBD2 (5 bases each). CDR1 is DFQATT, CDR2 SNEGSKA, per germline (reference sequence). The CDR3 sequence is 13 residues long. Trimming removed 6 bases from V and 0 bases from J, with 10 bases in between. The CDR3 is CSAGDPSTDTQYF. DNA for the CDR3: TGCAGTGCCGGGGACCCTAGCACAGATACGCAGTATTTT.

This chain joins TRBV7-3 and TRBJ1-1; a possible D gene is TRBD1 (6 bases). The CDR3 totals 14 residues. CDR1 is SGHTA and CDR2 is FQGTGA in the germline V gene. V lost 5 bases to trimming and J lost 7 bases, with 17 bases between them. In nucleotides, the CDR3 is TGTGCCAGCAGCCCGGGGGGAGGGGGAGGTGAAGCTTTCTTT. Residues: CASSPGGGGGEAFF.

This clonotype showed up many times. The gene calls are TRBV7-2 and TRBJ1-1; TRBD1 agrees at 8 bases. CDR3 length equals 14 residues. V lost 3 bases, J lost 7 bases, and 7 bases stayed unmatched. Germline CDR1 and CDR2: SGHTA and FQGNSA. The CDR3 reads CASSFYPQGGEAFF. CDR3 coding DNA: TGTGCCAGCAGCTTCTATCCACAGGGGGGTGAAGCTTTCTTT.

V usage is TRBV7-8 and J usage is TRBJ1-1; unclear D gene. The CDR3 spans 13 residues. Per the germline V gene, CDR1 is SGHVS and CDR2 is FQNEAQ. Trimming pared 7 bases from V and 2 bases from J, leaving 11 bases between. Here the CDR3 reads CASTRGLNTEAFF. The CDR3, as DNA: TGTGCCAGCACCCGTGGGCTCAACACTGAAGCTTTCTTT.

This clonotype was seen more than once but under ten times. The CDR3 coding sequence is TGTGCCAGCAGCTACGGACTAGCGGGGGAAAATGAGCAGTTCTTC. Its protein is CASSYGLAGENEQFF. J is TRBJ2-1 and V is TRBV11-2; 13 bases fit TRBD2. From germline, CDR1 is SGHAT and CDR2 FQNNGV. The CDR3 runs 15 residues. J lost 7 bases, V lost 4 bases, and 4 bases had no gene match.

This clonotype was counted many times. The V call is TRBV5-1, the J call TRBJ2-1, with 12 nucleotides matching TRBD2. The CDR3 covers 18 residues. CDR1 and CDR2 from the germline V gene are SGHRS and YFSETQ. J lost 2 bases, V lost 2 bases, and 8 bases had no gene match. CDR3 coding DNA: TGCGCCAGCAGCTTTTCGGCTAGCGGGAGGGCCCCCTACAATGAGCAGTTCTTC. It codes for CASSFSASGRAPYNEQFF.

This clonotype was seen a few times. The V call is TRBV19, the J call TRBJ1-2; possibly TRBD1 for D (6 bases). The V gene's germline CDR1 is LNHDA and CDR2 SQIVND (reference sequence). V was trimmed by 3 bases and J by 3 bases, leaving 8 bases between them. The CDR3 is made up of 13 amino acids. The CDR3 reads CASSMSGDYGYTF. CDR3 DNA: TGTGCCAGTAGTATGTCAGGGGACTATGGCTACACCTTC.

This clonotype was picked up a small number of times. The chain joins TRBV5-6 to TRBJ2-7; 9 bases line up with TRBD1. This CDR3 contains 14 residues. V shed 5 bases, J shed 3 bases, and the junction held 6 bases outside the gene matches. CDR1 SGHDT and CDR2 YYEEEE come from the germline V gene. The CDR3 region has the DNA TGTGCCAGCAGGTCCCGGGACAGGGACTACGAGCAGTACTTC. As protein: CASRSRDRDYEQYF.

There are many counts of this clonotype. The chain recombines TRBV28 with TRBJ2-7, with D tentatively TRBD1 (6 bases). With 6 bases removed from V and 2 bases from J, the gap between germline ends came to 11 bases. The CDR3 has 13 amino acids. Germline V lookup: CDR1 MDHEN, CDR2 SYDVKM. Here the CDR3 reads CASRRTDTYEQYF. The CDR3 DNA sequence: TGTGCCAGCAGGAGGACAGATACCTACGAGCAGTACTTC.

This clonotype was detected ten times or more. The rearrangement links TRBV6-1 to TRBJ2-1; D not resolved. The V and J ends lost 7 bases and 5 bases respectively, with 24 bases between them. CDR1 MNHNS and CDR2 SASEGT come from the germline V gene. This CDR3 comprises 17 residues. CDR3 sequence reads: CASTPQDGVQNNNEQFF. The CDR3 DNA is TGTGCCAGCACCCCCCAAGACGGAGTCCAAAATAACAATGAGCAGTTCTTC.

This clonotype occurred a few times. The chain joins TRBV6-1 to TRBJ2-5; tentatively, D is TRBD2 (6 bases). V was pared by 8 bases and J by 3 bases, with 22 bases between. The germline V gene encodes CDR1 MNHNS and CDR2 SASEGT. The CDR3 extends over 16 amino acids. The CDR3, as DNA: TGTGCCAGCTTACTGGCGCGGGGCGCCCTCGAAGAGACCCAGTACTTC. Translating it yields CASLLARGALEETQYF.

This clonotype was observed many times. The chain couples TRBV5-1 to TRBJ2-2; either TRBD1 or TRBD2 may fit D (5 bases each). The length of the CDR3 is 16 residues. Trimming took off 4 bases at V and 0 bases at J, with 13 bases between the two ends. CDR1 and CDR2 from the germline V gene are SGHRS and YFSETQ. The CDR3 is CASSPHRDPNTGELFF. CDR3 nucleotide sequence: TGCGCCAGCAGCCCCCACCGGGACCCGAACACCGGGGAGCTGTTTTTT. Full variable domain (outside the CDR3, taken from reference TRBV5-1 and TRBJ2-2): KAGVTQTPRYLIKTRGQQVTLSCSPISGHRSVSWYQQTPGQGLQFLFEYFSETQRNKGNFPGRFSGRQFSNSRSEMNVSTLELGDSALYLCASSPHRDPNTGELFFGEGSRLTVL.